One sample yielded the 16 T cell receptor beta chains listed below, sequenced in a study of CXCR3-negative and CXCR3-positive naive CD8 T cells (dated by TCRdb to the late 2010s). The study at large found these results: TRB CDR3s from CXCR3-positive naive cells showed higher hydrophobicity (lower Kidera factor 4), lower energy, and higher strength and volume indices than CXCR3-negative naive cells.

These TCRs' antigens remain unknown. The listed sequencing device is NextSeq 550. The Human TCR Profiling Kit (MiLaboratory) was used to make UMI-labeled 5' RACE TRB cDNA libraries. Each entry corresponds to one CDR3 protein sequence from reads that TCRdb reprocessed, and DNA is not given. In this sample's table one finds around 110,000 distinct CDR3 sequences. The top ten constitute 0.3% to 0.4% of the sample. Source material: naive CXCR3+ CD8+ T cells from blood. The meaning of the sample's cell subset or site label: CD45RO-CCR7+CD27+CD95- naive CD8+ T cells expressing CXCR3 (TNR3+). Every receptor here comes from a human donor in good health. Some clones in this sample may be carry-over from other donors' samples.

The chain recombines TRBV7-3 with TRBJ2-5. The CDR3 is made up of 13 amino acids. Germline V gene data show CDR1 as SGHTA and CDR2 as FQGTGA. The chain's CDR3 is CASSLRLEETQYF.

The CDR3 here is CASSLLAGGPYNEQFF. The chain joins TRBV28 to TRBJ2-1; no DNA is available, so the TRBD2 call from TCRdb remains unchecked. CDR3 length: 16 amino acids. The germline CDR1 and CDR2 sequences are MDHEN and SYDVKM. Variable domain in full (rest from reference TRBV28 and TRBJ2-1): DVKVTQSSRYLVKRTGEKVFLECVQDMDHENMFWYRQDPGLGLRLIYFSYDVKMKEKGDIPEGYSVSREKKERFSLILESASTNQTSMYLCASSLLAGGPYNEQFFGPGTRLTVL.

This chain links TRBV28 with TRBJ2-1; absent DNA, TCRdb's TRBD1 call cannot be checked. This CDR3 has 15 amino acids. Germline-derived CDR1 and CDR2 are MDHEN and SYDVKM. This CDR3 is CASSLGTGIYNEQFF. Using reference TRBV28 and TRBJ2-1 for the parts outside the CDR3, the full variable domain is DVKVTQSSRYLVKRTGEKVFLECVQDMDHENMFWYRQDPGLGLRLIYFSYDVKMKEKGDIPEGYSVSREKKERFSLILESASTNQTSMYLCASSLGTGIYNEQFFGPGTRLTVL.

The rearrangement links TRBV30 to TRBJ2-1. Germline V gives CDR1 GTSNPN, CDR2 SVGIG (reference sequence). The CDR3 consists of 12 residues. CDR3 in amino acids: CAWSILYNEQFF.

This chain connects TRBV15 to TRBJ2-5. The CDR3 runs 14 residues. Per the germline V gene, CDR1 is LNHNV and CDR2 is YYDKDF (reference sequence). CDR3 residues: CATSGQRHEETQYF.

This chain uses TRBV29-1 with TRBJ1-2; TCRdb's D gene call, TRBD1, goes unchecked for lack of DNA. The CDR3 totals 16 residues. Germline CDR1 and CDR2: SQVTM and ANQGSEA. The CDR3 protein is CSVDGDRGLHNYGYTF.

This chain links TRBV11-2 with TRBJ1-1; TCRdb picks TRBD1, but there is no DNA to check that call. Germline V CDR1 and CDR2: SGHAT, FQNNGV. CDR3 length: 16 residues. CDR3 sequence reads: CASSLESLGRGTEAFF.

The chain carries TRBV4-1 and TRBJ2-7; TCRdb picks TRBD2, but there is no DNA to check that call. CDR1 MGHRA and CDR2 YSYEKL come from the germline V gene. This CDR3 comprises 16 residues. The CDR3 reads CASSQVVTSGGYEQYF.

This sequence joins TRBV29-1 and TRBJ2-1; the TRBD1 assignment by TCRdb is unverifiable without DNA. Looked up from germline, CDR1 is SQVTM and CDR2 is ANQGSEA. This CDR3 has 19 residues. CDR3 in amino acids: CSVGPTMLVGPTRYNEQFF.

J is TRBJ2-1 and V is TRBV12-3 or TRBV12-4; the TCRdb D gene call, TRBD2, has no DNA to confirm it. This CDR3 has 17 residues. The CDR3 reads CASSSELAGGSYNEQFF.

The chain employs TRBV29-1 and TRBJ2-1; TCRdb returns TRBD1, unconfirmable since there is no DNA. The germline V gene encodes CDR1 SQVTM and CDR2 ANQGSEA. This CDR3 has 12 residues. The CDR3 loop is CSVEDRGNEQFF.

V is TRBV20-1 and J is TRBJ2-7; TCRdb lists TRBD2, though no DNA is available to test this call. The length of the CDR3 is 15 residues. CDR1 and CDR2 from the germline V gene are DFQATT and SNEGSKA (reference sequence). The CDR3 loop is CSAKLAGEEYYEQYF.

The gene calls are TRBV12-5 and TRBJ1-1. Per germline, CDR1 LGHNT and CDR2 FRNRAP. CDR3 length equals 13 residues. CDR3 region: CASGFDTNTEAFF.

The rearrangement joins TRBV14 to TRBJ2-7; the D call of TRBD1 rests on TCRdb alone, since no DNA is present to check it. The CDR3 totals 16 residues. The germline V gene encodes CDR1 SGHDN and CDR2 FVKESK. CDR3 protein: CASSQDMGGGAYEQYF.

J is TRBJ2-2 and V is TRBV6-2 or TRBV6-3; the D gene TCRdb calls, TRBD2, cannot be checked with no DNA. The CDR3 sequence is 15 residues long. Germline CDR1 MNHEY, CDR2 SVGEGT. CDR3 residues: CASSTLSRNTGELFF.

The chain has TRBV5-1 and TRBJ1-1; the TCRdb D gene call, TRBD1, has no DNA to confirm it. Germline V lookup: CDR1 SGHRS, CDR2 YFSETQ. The CDR3 sequence is 16 residues long. The CDR3 here is CASSSIPGQVDTEAFF.